The next 18 T cell receptor beta chains were all read from a single sample in a study of post-analysis software for immune sequencing data. Findings and limits, study-wide: Controls showed lower frequencies than patients for roughly five TRBV segments, and TRBV5-6, TRBV5-1 and TRBV20-1 were among these.

No antigen has been identified for these receptors. Unique molecular identifiers tagged the TCR beta cDNA libraries. TCRdb reprocessed the PCR reads with MiXCR, giving one entry per CDR3 protein. This table holds hundreds of thousands of distinct CDR3 sequences, roughly 30% found once. The sample comprised blood. Receptors originate from a girl aged 5-17 years with multiple sclerosis.

This clonotype was seen a handful of times. This chain connects TRBV27 to TRBJ2-1; D is undetermined. Deletions cut 6 bases from V and 5 bases from J, with 11 bases between. The CDR3 has 13 amino acids. Germline CDR1 and CDR2: MNHEY and SMNVEV (reference sequence). The CDR3 nucleotides are TGTGCCAGCAGCCTTACATGGAACAATGAGCAGTTCTTC. Translating it yields CASSLTWNNEQFF.

The table lists this clonotype with many counts. The CDR3 here is CASSQGVVYGSPLHF. The CDR3 DNA follows: TGCGCCAGCAGCCAAGGGGTCGTTTACGGTTCACCCCTCCACTTT. The V call is TRBV4-1, the J call TRBJ1-6; D is uncertain. The germline V and J ends were trimmed by 1 base and 9 bases, with 13 bases remaining between them. There are 15 residues in the CDR3. Germline CDR1 is MGHRA and CDR2 is YSYEKL.

V and J are TRBV5-1 and TRBJ1-5; D possibly corresponds to TRBD1 (6 bases). Germline CDR1 and CDR2: SGHRS and YFSETQ. With 0 bases removed from V and 5 bases from J, the gap between germline ends came to 12 bases. This CDR3 has 15 amino acids. Here the CDR3 DNA reads TGCGCCAGCAGCTTGGCCCCAGGGGCAGATCAGCCCCAGCATTTT. It codes for CASSLAPGADQPQHF.

The gene calls are TRBV21-1 and TRBJ2-7; TRBD1, the D gene given by the table, was not confirmed from the DNA. TRBV21-1 represents a pseudogene. The CDR3 length is 15 residues. The CDR3 sequence: CASSLRQGGSSEQYF. The CDR3 region has the DNA TGTGCCAGCAGCCTTAGACAGGGAGGCTCCAGCGAGCAGTACTTC.

This clonotype was observed a handful of times. The J gene is TRBJ2-5, the V gene TRBV10-3; D not resolved. The end of the DNA aligns better with TRBJ2-7, so the J call may be wrong. Per the germline V gene, CDR1 is ENHRY and CDR2 is SYGVKD. The CDR3 has 12 residues. In nucleotides, the CDR3 is TGTGCCATCAGTGAGAGTCTGGTCGAGCAGTACTTC. This encodes CAISESLVEQYF.

This clonotype has only a few counts. V gene TRBV4-1 combines with J gene TRBJ2-1; TRBD2 aligns across 11 bases. The germline V gene encodes CDR1 MGHRA and CDR2 YSYEKL. The CDR3 runs to 16 residues. The V gene end was trimmed by 4 bases and the J gene end by 8 bases; junction bases not matched to a gene: 10. The CDR3 is CASSPRGTSGWDEQFF. The DNA of the CDR3 is TGCGCCAGCAGCCCCAGGGGGACTAGCGGATGGGATGAGCAGTTCTTC.

This clonotype was seen a single time. This chain connects TRBV30 to TRBJ1-2; weak D call: TRBD1 (5 bases). V lost 3 bases and J 8 bases, leaving 13 bases between the germline ends. The CDR3 has 12 residues. The germline CDR1 and CDR2 sequences are GTSNPN and SVGIG (reference sequence). CDR3 protein: CAWSPGPVGYTF. The CDR3 DNA follows: TGTGCCTGGAGCCCGGGACCCGTAGGCTACACCTTC.

V and J are TRBV12-3 or TRBV12-4 and TRBJ2-5; 12 bases are shared with TRBD1. The DNA end lines up better with TRBJ2-7; the J call may be wrong. The CDR3 covers 14 residues. The CDR3 DNA is TGTGCCAGCAGCCGCGGGACAGGGGGCCACGAGCAGTACTTC. Its translation is CASSRGTGGHEQYF.

This clonotype appeared many times. The chain has TRBV12-3 or TRBV12-4 and TRBJ1-5, with 8 bases identical to TRBD1. The CDR3 runs 14 residues. After removal of 6 bases from V and 2 bases from J, the junction contained 3 bases not matched to a gene. In nucleotides, the CDR3 is TGTGCCAGCAGACAGGGGGATGGCAATCAGCCCCAGCATTTT. Translated: CASRQGDGNQPQHF.

This chain links TRBV6-2 or TRBV6-3 with TRBJ2-7; no clear D. Germline V gene sequence: CDR1 MNHEY, CDR2 SVGEGT. Trimming cost V 0 bases and J 7 bases, with 13 bases left between them. The CDR3 spans 14 residues. The DNA for the CDR3 is TGTGCCAGCAGTTACTCTTCGGTTGCTGGGGAGCAGTACTTC. Amino acid sequence: CASSYSSVAGEQYF.

The sample holds a few counts of this clonotype. The rearrangement links TRBV20-1 to TRBJ2-7, with D tentatively TRBD2 (7 bases). The DNA end is more similar to TRBJ2-5, so the J call may be wrong. This CDR3 is 13 amino acids long. Germline V gene lookup returns CDR1 DFQATT and CDR2 SNEGSKA (reference sequence). The CDR3 coding sequence is TGCAGTGCTTCGGCGGGGGCCGAAGAGACCCAGTACTTC. Its protein is CSASAGAEETQYF.

This rearrangement joins TRBV3-1 to TRBJ2-7; 9 bases line up with TRBD1. Per the germline V gene, CDR1 is LGHDT and CDR2 is YNNKEL (reference sequence). V shed 4 bases, J shed 5 bases, and the junction held 15 bases outside the gene matches. The CDR3 spans 17 residues. CDR3 sequence: CASSRRLTGGLRDEQYF. Here the CDR3 DNA reads TGTGCCAGCAGCCGCCGATTGACAGGGGGGCTTCGTGACGAGCAGTACTTC.

This clonotype showed up just a few times. The V and J genes are TRBV6-1 and TRBJ2-1, with 7 bases lining up with TRBD2. V dropped 8 bases and J dropped 8; count of bases not matched to a gene: 12. The CDR3 sequence is 14 residues long. The V gene's germline CDR1 is MNHNS and CDR2 SASEGT. CDR3 in DNA: TGTGCCAGCTCTGCGGGGGTCCTGAACTATGAGCAGTTCTTC. Protein: CASSAGVLNYEQFF.

The chain uses TRBV7-9 and TRBJ1-5; D call uncertain. CDR1 and CDR2 (germline): SEHNR, FQNEAQ (reference sequence). This CDR3 is 13 amino acids long. The germline V and J ends were trimmed by 3 bases and 4 bases, with 7 bases remaining between them. The CDR3 DNA reads as TGTGCCAGCAGCTTCGACCGGAATCAGCCCCAGCATTTT. Translation gives CASSFDRNQPQHF.

The chain employs TRBV29-1 and TRBJ2-7; D is unclear. Trimming shortened V by 7 bases and J by 1 base, and 11 bases separated the two germline ends. CDR3 length: 12 residues. In germline, CDR1 is SQVTM, CDR2 ANQGSEA. The CDR3 loop reads CSGQSDSYEQYF. CDR3 nucleotide sequence: TGCAGCGGCCAATCCGATTCCTACGAGCAGTACTTC.

The V call is TRBV18, the J call TRBJ1-6; 10 nucleotides align to TRBD1. CDR1 is KGHSH and CDR2 is LQKENI in the germline V gene. The CDR3 length is 16 residues. Trimming took 1 base from V and 8 from J; bases not matched to a gene: 5. DNA of the CDR3: TGTGCCAGCTCACCACGCGGGACAGGGGAGGATTCACCCCTCCACTTT. Amino acids: CASSPRGTGEDSPLHF.

This clonotype has a handful of counts. The V call is TRBV7-9, the J call TRBJ1-5, with a tentative D call TRBD1 (6 bases). With 3 bases removed from V and 0 bases from J, the gap between germline ends came to 18 bases. The germline V gene has CDR1 SEHNR and CDR2 FQNEAQ (reference sequence). This CDR3 comprises 18 residues. The DNA of the CDR3 is TGTGCCAGCAGCTTTGGAATCCGGGACACCTATAGCAATCAGCCCCAGCATTTT. Its translation: CASSFGIRDTYSNQPQHF. Filled out from reference TRBV7-9 and TRBJ1-5, the complete variable domain reads DTGVSQNPRHKITKRGQNVTFRCDPISEHNRLYWYRQTLGQGPEFLTYFQNEAQLEKSRLLSDRFSAERPKGSFSTLEIQRTEQGDSAMYLCASSFGIRDTYSNQPQHFGDGTRLSIL.

This chain uses TRBV29-1 with TRBJ1-2; D remains ambiguous. The CDR3 has 13 residues. Trimming left V 1 base short and J 7 bases short, with 13 bases between. CDR1 is SQVTM, CDR2 ANQGSEA, per germline. The CDR3 DNA reads TGCAGCGTTGAAGCCGCAGAGGAGAGTGGCTACACCTTC. It yields the protein CSVEAAEESGYTF.